This passage covers 27 T cell receptor beta chains from one sample sequenced in a study of blood T cell repertoires in COVID-19. Assay used: immunoSEQ multiplex PCR; TCRdb lists only in-frame clones, some missing. The sample has approximately 250,000 clones, about 88% seen once. The sequenced sample was peripheral blood. Source of these receptors: a woman between 65 and 79 years old with COVID-19, enrolled during active disease.

The chain uses TRBV19 and TRBJ1-4; TRBD1 matches at 9 bases. Trimming removed 3 bases from V and 7 bases from J; junction bases left unmatched: 3. The germline gives CDR1 LNHDA, CDR2 SQIVND (reference sequence). CDR3 size: 14 residues. The CDR3 nucleotides are TGTGCCAGTAGTATCGGGACAGGGTTTGAAAAACTGTTTTTT. Its translation is CASSIGTGFEKLFF.

The gene calls are TRBV11-2 and TRBJ1-3, with a weak D call TRBD1 (5 bases). The V end lost 5 bases, the J end lost 0 bases, and 11 bases lay between the germline ends. The CDR3 has 15 amino acids. Germline-derived CDR1 and CDR2 are SGHAT and FQNNGV. CDR3 coding DNA: TGTGCCAGCAGCCCGAACAGGAACTCTGGAAACACCATATATTTT. As protein: CASSPNRNSGNTIYF.

The CDR3 nucleotides are TGTGCCAGTAGTATCGACAGGTCGGGGACTGAAGCTTTCTTT. This codes for CASSIDRSGTEAFF. V gene TRBV19 combines with J gene TRBJ1-1, with D maybe TRBD1 (6 bases). Deletions cut 3 bases from V and 5 bases from J, with 13 bases between. Per the germline V gene, CDR1 is LNHDA and CDR2 is SQIVND (reference sequence). This CDR3 contains 14 residues.

This chain uses TRBV21-1 with TRBJ2-2; the table assigns TRBD2, which was not confirmed against the DNA. TRBV21-1 is a known pseudogene. This CDR3 is 15 amino acids long. The DNA of the CDR3 is TGTGCCAGCAAAGGAGAGGGCATGAACACCGGGGAGCTGTTTTTT. Amino acids: CASKGEGMNTGELFF.

The chain combines TRBV3-1 (or the pseudogene TRBV3-2) with TRBJ2-7, with D perhaps TRBD2 (5 bases). From germline, CDR1 is LGHDT and CDR2 YNNKEL (reference sequence). Trimming pared 5 bases from V and 4 bases from J, leaving 18 bases between. The CDR3 covers 15 residues. The CDR3 DNA follows: TGTGCCAGCAGCGTCACCGGGAACCACCGTTACGAGCAGTACTTC. Translated: CASSVTGNHRYEQYF.

The J gene is TRBJ2-5, the V gene TRBV2, with D possibly being TRBD2 (6 bases). Trimming shortened V by 6 bases and J by 4 bases, and 9 bases separated the two germline ends. CDR1 SNHLY and CDR2 FYNNEI come from the germline V gene. This CDR3 spans 12 amino acids. The CDR3 loop is CASRGGGETQYF. The CDR3 DNA is TGTGCCAGCAGGGGGGGTGGAGAGACCCAGTACTTC.

The V call is TRBV9, the J call TRBJ2-7; TRBD1 might be the D (5 bases). The CDR3 length is 14 residues. V gave up 0 bases and J gave up 1 base, with 8 bases separating them. CDR1 and CDR2 from the germline V gene are SGDLS and YYNGEE. In DNA form, the CDR3 reads TGTGCCAGCAGCGTAGGCTCAGGGTCCTACGAGCAGTACTTC. This encodes CASSVGSGSYEQYF. Drawing the rest from reference TRBV9 and TRBJ2-7, the complete variable domain is DSGVTQTPKHLITATGQRVTLRCSPRSGDLSVYWYQQSLDQGLQFLIQYYNGEERAKGNILERFSAQQFPDLHSELNLSSLELGDSALYFCASSVGSGSYEQYFGPGTRLTVT.

The rearrangement joins TRBV10-1 to TRBJ2-3; D possibly corresponds to TRBD1 (6 bases). The CDR3 loop spans 14 amino acids. Trimming removed 3 bases at V and 1 base at J, with 8 bases between. Germline-derived CDR1 and CDR2 are WNHNN and SYGVQD (reference sequence). The CDR3 region is CASSDRGGTDTQYF. The CDR3 DNA reads TGCGCCAGCAGTGACAGGGGAGGCACAGATACGCAGTATTTT.

This chain joins TRBV5-1 and TRBJ2-1; 9 bases agree with TRBD2. The V segment lost 0 bases and the J segment 7 bases; nucleotides outside the gene matches: 11. The germline V gene encodes CDR1 SGHRS and CDR2 YFSETQ. The CDR3 consists of 17 residues. CDR3 DNA: TGCGCCAGCAGCTTGGCGGCTCTGGCGGGGGGGCGTAATGAGCAGTTCTTC. Translating gives CASSLAALAGGRNEQFF. Based on the CDR3 plus reference TRBV5-1 and TRBJ2-1, the full variable domain is KAGVTQTPRYLIKTRGQQVTLSCSPISGHRSVSWYQQTPGQGLQFLFEYFSETQRNKGNFPGRFSGRQFSNSRSEMNVSTLELGDSALYLCASSLAALAGGRNEQFFGPGTRLTVL.

The chain joins TRBV4-1 to TRBJ2-7; D is unresolved. V lost 0 bases to trimming and J lost 3 bases, with 9 bases between them. The V gene's germline CDR1 is MGHRA and CDR2 YSYEKL. CDR3 length: 14 residues. Here the CDR3 DNA reads TGCGCCAGCAGCCAAGAACAGCCTATCTACGAGCAGTACTTC. Residues: CASSQEQPIYEQYF.

The V gene is TRBV27, the J gene TRBJ1-5, with 7 bases aligning to TRBD1. The germline V gene has CDR1 MNHEY and CDR2 SMNVEV (reference sequence). CDR3 size: 17 residues. The V gene end was trimmed by 0 bases and the J gene end by 4 bases; junction bases not matched to a gene: 9. The chain's CDR3 is CASSLSGRGAFNQPQHF. DNA of the CDR3: TGTGCCAGCAGTTTATCTGGCAGGGGGGCCTTTAATCAGCCCCAGCATTTT.

The chain is built from TRBV10-1 and TRBJ2-3, with 14 nucleotides matching TRBD2. This CDR3 comprises 19 residues. Germline CDR1 WNHNN, CDR2 SYGVQD (reference sequence). J was trimmed by 2 bases and V by 6 bases; bases with no gene match: 13. The CDR3 nucleotides read TGCGCCAGCAGCGACTCCGGGACTAGCGGGGGTTCGCTCACAGATACGCAGTATTTT. This encodes CASSDSGTSGGSLTDTQYF.

This rearrangement joins TRBV4-3 to TRBJ1-2; 7 bases match TRBD1. The V segment lost 3 bases and the J segment 1 base; nucleotides outside the gene matches: 5. From germline, CDR1 is LGHNA and CDR2 YSLEER. The CDR3 has 15 amino acids. Written as DNA, the CDR3 is TGCGCCAGCAGCCATGACAGGGTGGGTAACTATGGCTACACCTTC. Its translation: CASSHDRVGNYGYTF.

The chain joins TRBV19 to TRBJ2-5; 9 bases line up with TRBD1. Trimming cost V 7 bases and J 7 bases; bases outside gene matches: 7. The CDR3 sequence is 13 residues long. Germline V CDR1 and CDR2: LNHDA, SQIVND (reference sequence). CDR3 loop: CASMGQGSWTQYF. CDR3 DNA: TGTGCCAGTATGGGACAGGGTAGTTGGACCCAGTACTTC.

V is TRBV6-6 and J is TRBJ2-1; TRBD2 matches at 14 bases. CDR1 and CDR2 (germline): MNHNY, SVGAGI (reference sequence). This CDR3 region has 15 residues. V dropped 6 bases and J dropped 4; count of bases not matched to a gene: 2. CDR3 in amino acids: CASRTSGGAYNEQFF. The CDR3, as DNA: TGTGCCAGCAGGACTAGCGGGGGGGCGTACAATGAGCAGTTCTTC.

The chain joins TRBV19 to TRBJ2-3; weak D call: TRBD2 (7 bases). The CDR3 has 15 amino acids. With 5 bases removed from V and 4 bases from J, the gap between germline ends came to 16 bases. CDR1 and CDR2 from the germline V gene are LNHDA and SQIVND (reference sequence). CDR3 protein: CASSPPGGRADTQYF. CDR3 DNA: TGTGCCAGTAGTCCCCCCGGGGGGCGCGCAGATACGCAGTATTTT.

In its sample, this clone was seen a few times. This chain uses TRBV10-1 with TRBJ1-2, with D perhaps TRBD1 (5 bases). With 6 bases removed from V and 4 bases from J, the gap between germline ends came to 15 bases. Germline-derived CDR1 and CDR2 are WNHNN and SYGVQD (reference sequence). The CDR3 length is 14 residues. For the CDR3, the DNA is TGCGCCAGCAGGAACAAGGGGAGGGGCTATGGCTACACCTTC. It is translated as CASRNKGRGYGYTF.

V usage is TRBV10-2 and J usage is TRBJ1-5; D call uncertain. The CDR3 totals 15 residues. With 0 bases removed from V and 6 bases from J, the gap between germline ends came to 12 bases. CDR1 is WSHSY and CDR2 is SAAADI in the germline V gene. CDR3 nucleotides: TGCGCCAGCAGTGAGTCGAGAGGAGTCTCTCAGCCCCAGCATTTT. It encodes CASSESRGVSQPQHF.

The J gene is TRBJ2-7, the V gene TRBV28; the D gene is possibly TRBD2 (5 bases). The germline gives CDR1 MDHEN, CDR2 SYDVKM. This CDR3 is 14 amino acids long. V was shortened by 6 bases and J by 3 bases, with 15 bases between the two germline ends. CDR3: CASRNAGGYYEQYF. As DNA, the CDR3 is TGTGCCAGCAGGAATGCAGGAGGTTACTACGAGCAGTACTTC.

This sequence joins TRBV5-4 and TRBJ2-2; 10 bases line up with TRBD2. J lost 4 bases, V lost 4 bases, and 4 bases had no gene match. Per germline, CDR1 SGHNT and CDR2 YYREEE (reference sequence). The CDR3 loop spans 15 amino acids. CDR3 coding DNA: TGTGCCAGCAGCGCAAGCGGGGGGGCCACCGGGGAGCTGTTTTTT. Its translation is CASSASGGATGELFF.

The chain couples TRBV11-2 to TRBJ2-5; 16 bases are shared with TRBD2. The germline gives CDR1 SGHAT, CDR2 FQNNGV. There are 16 residues in the CDR3. The V and J ends lost 5 bases and 3 bases, in that order; junction bases with no gene match: 3. CDR3 nucleotide sequence: TGTGCCAGCAGCCTTGGGACTAGCGGGGGGGAAGAGACCCAGTACTTC. Amino acids: CASSLGTSGGEETQYF. Supplemented by reference TRBV11-2 and TRBJ2-5, the full variable domain reads EAGVAQSPRYKIIEKRQSVAFWCNPISGHATLYWYQQILGQGPKLLIQFQNNGVVDDSQLPKDRFSAERLKGVDSTLKIQPAKLEDSAVYLCASSLGTSGGEETQYFGPGTRLLVL.

CDR3 sequence reads: CASSQRIVTGTRIHPTGELFF. In nucleotides, the CDR3 is TGTGCCAGCAGCCAACGAATAGTGACAGGCACACGTATTCATCCCACCGGGGAGCTGTTTTTT. The J gene is TRBJ2-2, the V gene TRBV9; possible D gene TRBD1, 6 bases. The V end lost 4 bases, the J end lost 4 bases, and 32 bases lay between the germline ends. The CDR3 totals 21 residues. Germline V gives CDR1 SGDLS, CDR2 YYNGEE. The entire variable domain, with the rest obtained from reference TRBV9 and TRBJ2-2, is as follows: DSGVTQTPKHLITATGQRVTLRCSPRSGDLSVYWYQQSLDQGLQFLIQYYNGEERAKGNILERFSAQQFPDLHSELNLSSLELGDSALYFCASSQRIVTGTRIHPTGELFFGEGSRLTVL.

The CDR3 protein is CASGQTGGGNQPQHF. CDR3 in DNA: TGTGCTAGTGGTCAGACAGGGGGCGGCAATCAGCCCCAGCATTTT. V usage is TRBV12-5 and J usage is TRBJ1-5, with 10 bases lining up with TRBD1. Germline V CDR1 and CDR2: LGHNT, FRNRAP. J was trimmed by 2 bases and V by 5 bases; bases with no gene match: 3. This CDR3 spans 15 amino acids.

The genes are TRBV15 and TRBJ1-6, with D possibly matching TRBD1 (5 bases). CDR3 size: 15 residues. From germline, CDR1 is LNHNV and CDR2 YYDKDF (reference sequence). Trimming stripped 9 bases from V and 0 bases from J, with 12 bases between. CDR3 bases: TGTGCCACTACCGACAGTAGCTCCTATAATTCACCCCTCCACTTT. Amino acids: CATTDSSSYNSPLHF.

The rearrangement uses TRBV19 and TRBJ2-3, with D possibly matching TRBD1 (8 bases). The CDR3 length is 16 residues. Germline loops: CDR1 LNHDA, CDR2 SQIVND (reference sequence). V gave up 5 bases and J gave up 2 bases, with 17 bases separating them. CDR3 sequence reads: CASSLGQGLFTDTQYF. The CDR3 DNA sequence: TGTGCCAGTAGTCTTGGACAGGGACTATTCACAGATACGCAGTATTTT.

The CDR3 region is CASSEETGLGGYTF. The CDR3 bases are TGCGCCAGCAGCGAAGAGACAGGGTTGGGTGGCTACACCTTC. The chain joins TRBV5-1 to TRBJ1-2; TRBD1 matches at 7 bases. There are 14 residues in the CDR3. Germline assignment: CDR1 SGHRS and CDR2 YFSETQ. J was trimmed by 7 bases and V by 4 bases; bases with no gene match: 10.

The V and J genes are TRBV7-9 and TRBJ1-2; possible D gene TRBD1, 5 bases. The CDR3 has 16 amino acids. The V end was cut by 5 bases, the J end by 5 bases, with 21 bases between. Germline CDR1 and CDR2: SEHNR and FQNEAQ (reference sequence). This CDR3 reads CASSPMIDSVRYGYTF. CDR3 sequence (DNA): TGTGCCAGCAGCCCTATGATTGACAGTGTACGATATGGCTACACCTTC.